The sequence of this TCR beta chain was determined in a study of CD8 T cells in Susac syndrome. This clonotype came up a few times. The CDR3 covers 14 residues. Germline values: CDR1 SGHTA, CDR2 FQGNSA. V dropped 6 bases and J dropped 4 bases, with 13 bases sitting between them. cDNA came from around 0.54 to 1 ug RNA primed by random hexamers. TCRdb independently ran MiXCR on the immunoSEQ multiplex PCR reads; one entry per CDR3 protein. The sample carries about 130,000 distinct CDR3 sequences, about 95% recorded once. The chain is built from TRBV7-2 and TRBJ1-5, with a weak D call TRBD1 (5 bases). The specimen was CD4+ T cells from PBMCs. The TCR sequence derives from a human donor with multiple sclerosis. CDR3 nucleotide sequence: TGTGCCAGCAGTCCCTCGGGGGGGAATCAGCCCCAGCATTTT. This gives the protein CASSPSGGNQPQHF.